Listed below are T cell receptor beta chains from one sample, sequenced in a study of blood T cell repertoires in COVID-19. Measured with immunoSEQ multiplex PCR; TCRdb has only the in-frame clones, and not every one. The sample records about 360,000 clones, 70% to 90% being singletons. The specimen sequenced was peripheral blood. The source is a woman aged 55-70 years with COVID-19, enrolled during active disease. Both conserved end residues are part of each CDR3. Each record gives: clone size, V gene, J gene, D gene, CDR3 DNA, CDR3 protein. A D gene is named only where the DNA matches it firmly. Clone size appears in some rows only: once, few, many, or a class for an expanded clone.

>-|TRBV9|TRBJ1-2|TRBD1
TGTGCCAGCAGCCTGGACAGGGGTGGCTACACCTTC
CASSLDRGGYTF
>-|TRBV9|TRBJ2-1|TRBD1
TGTGCCAGCAGCCAACGAGGACAGGGTTTCACCTACAATGAGCAGTTCTTC
CASSQRGQGFTYNEQFF
>once|TRBV19|TRBJ2-7|-
TGTGCCAGTAGTTCACTTATGGGGACAAAATACGAGCAGTACTTC
CASSSLMGTKYEQYF
>-|TRBV10-3|TRBJ1-2|-
TGTGCCATCTACGGACAGTTATATGGCTACACCTTC
CAIYGQLYGYTF
>-|TRBV9|TRBJ2-1|-
TGTGCCAGCAGCACCCAGAGCGATGGGGAGCAGTTCTTC
CASSTQSDGEQFF
>few|TRBV7-7|TRBJ2-7|TRBD2
TGTGCCAGCAGCTCCCTTCCCCGGGGGGGGCCTCCCTACGAGCAGTACTTC
CASSSLPRGGPPYEQYF
>-|TRBV6-5|TRBJ1-5|TRBD1
TGTGCCAGCAGTCGGGACAGAAGCAATCAGCCCCAGCATTTT
CASSRDRSNQPQHF
>-|TRBV12-3/TRBV12-4|TRBJ2-3|-
TGTGCCAGCAGTTTGTCTACAGATACGCAGTATTTT
CASSLSTDTQYF
>-|TRBV4-1|TRBJ1-1|-
TGCGCCAGCAGCCAAGAGATCTGGGCGGAAGCTTTCTTT
CASSQEIWAEAFF
>once|TRBV5-1|TRBJ2-3|TRBD1
TGCGCCAGCAGCTTCGGGACAGGGATGTCCGCAGATACGCAGTATTTT
CASSFGTGMSADTQYF
>-|TRBV10-3|TRBJ2-1|-
TGTGCCATCAGTGAGTCGCGTACCCCCAATGAGCAGTTCTTC
CAISESRTPNEQFF
>-|TRBV6-5|TRBJ1-1|TRBD1
TGTGCCAGCAGCCATCGGACAGGGGCGGCTGAAGCTTTCTTT
CASSHRTGAAEAFF
>-|TRBV7-3|TRBJ2-7|TRBD1
TGTGCCAGCAGCTTATTGGGACAGGCACCGAACTCAGACTCCTACGAGCAGTACTTC
CASSLLGQAPNSDSYEQYF
>-|TRBV6-6|TRBJ2-2|TRBD1
TGTGCCAGCAGACACGGCCCAGGGGGGAACACCGGGGAGCTGTTTTTT
CASRHGPGGNTGELFF
>-|TRBV18|TRBJ2-7|TRBD2
TGTGCCAGCTCACCACCTTCTAGCGGGGGGGTTTACGAGCAGTACTTC
CASSPPSSGGVYEQYF
>-|TRBV10-3|TRBJ2-1|-
TGTGCCATCAGTGAGTTCGGGTACAATGAGCAGTTCTTC
CAISEFGYNEQFF
>-|TRBV9|TRBJ2-3|TRBD2
TGTGCCAGCAGCCCCCCGACTAGCGGGGGGGGAGATACGCAGTATTTT
CASSPPTSGGGDTQYF
>-|TRBV6-2/TRBV6-3|TRBJ2-7|-
TGTGCCAGCAGTTACCGGGGGGCATTTGGCGGCGGGACCTACGAGCAGTACTTC
CASSYRGAFGGGTYEQYF
>few|TRBV7-8|TRBJ2-7|-
TGTGCCAGCAGCTTAGAAACAGGCTCCTACGAGCAGTACTTC
CASSLETGSYEQYF
>-|TRBV6-1|TRBJ1-1|-
TGTGCCAGCAGTGGGTCAGGAGGACAGCCGAACACTGAAGCTTTCTTT
CASSGSGGQPNTEAFF
>once|TRBV3-1/TRBV3-2|TRBJ2-7|-
TGTGCCAGCAGCCAAGTCTACTACGAGCAGTACTTC
CASSQVYYEQYF
>-|TRBV7-9|TRBJ2-1|-
TGTGCCAGCAGCGCCGAACTAGCTCCCCAAGAGCAGTTCTTC
CASSAELAPQEQFF
>-|TRBV4-1|TRBJ1-1|TRBD1
TGCGCCAGCAGCCAAGATGATATGAGGGGGACAGTAAAGAACACTGAAGCTTTCTTT
CASSQDDMRGTVKNTEAFF
>-|TRBV18|TRBJ1-1|-
TGTGCCAGCTCACCATGGGGAGAGACTGAAGCTTTCTTT
CASSPWGETEAFF
>-|TRBV24-1|TRBJ1-4|-
TGTGCCACCAGTGATTTGAACAGGGAGGAAAAACTGTTTTTT
CATSDLNREEKLFF
>few|TRBV12-3/TRBV12-4|TRBJ2-7|TRBD2
TGTGCCAGCAGTAGCGGGACCCCGGTCGAGCAGTACTTC
CASSSGTPVEQYF
>-|TRBV5-5|TRBJ2-4|-
TGTGCCAGCAGCTTGGCGAGGGCCGAAAAGGGTGGCATTCAGTACTTC
CASSLARAEKGGIQYF
>-|TRBV18|TRBJ1-2|-
TGTGCCAGCTCACCACGCCTAGGCGGCTACACCTTC
CASSPRLGGYTF
>-|TRBV19|TRBJ1-1|-
TGTGCCAGTAGTTTAAACACTGAAGCTTTCTTT
CASSLNTEAFF
>-|TRBV7-9|TRBJ1-1|-
TGTGCCAGCAGCTTAGGGCAACCGGAAGCTTTCTTT
CASSLGQPEAFF
>-|TRBV30|TRBJ1-5|TRBD1
TGTGCCTGGAGTACAGGAGCAGGGGGCCCTATGGGCAATCAGCCCCAGCATTTT
CAWSTGAGGPMGNQPQHF
>-|TRBV27|TRBJ1-1|TRBD1
TGTGCCAGCAGTTCCCTCGCGGACAGGGCGGTCTTT
CASSSLADRAVF
>-|TRBV25-1|TRBJ2-4|-
TGTGCCAGCCGACAGGACAGTAAAAACATTCAGTACTTC
CASRQDSKNIQYF
>-|TRBV15|TRBJ2-7|TRBD1
TGTGCCACCAGCAGAGCGTGGCAGGGGGCGGGGGAGCAGTACTTC
CATSRAWQGAGEQYF
>-|TRBV2|TRBJ2-5|TRBD2
TGTGCCAGCAGTGGAGCAGGGACTAGGGAGACCCAGTACTTC
CASSGAGTRETQYF
>-|TRBV7-9|TRBJ2-3|TRBD2
TGTGCCAGCAGCGACACTAGCGGACTAGGCACAGATACGCAGTATTTT
CASSDTSGLGTDTQYF
>-|TRBV6-5|TRBJ2-1|TRBD2
TGTGCCAGCAGTTACTCGGAGCGGGGGGGCCAAGATGAGCAGTTCTTC
CASSYSERGGQDEQFF
>-|TRBV30|TRBJ1-2|-
TGTGCCTGGAGTCGGGGGGATTATGGCTACACCTTC
CAWSRGDYGYTF
>few|TRBV18|TRBJ2-7|TRBD1
TGTGCCAGCTCCACGGTACAGGGGACCGAGCAGTACTTC
CASSTVQGTEQYF
>-|TRBV5-4|TRBJ2-5|TRBD2
TGTGCCAGCAGCCCAACTAGCGGGGGAGAGACCCAGTACTTC
CASSPTSGGETQYF
>-|TRBV9|TRBJ2-2|TRBD2
TGTGCCAGCAGCGGGAGCGGGGGGGGCACCGGGGAGCTGTTTTTT
CASSGSGGGTGELFF
>-|TRBV7-3|TRBJ2-1|-
TGTGCCAGCAGCTTAATCGGCGGCTACAATGAGCAGTTCTTC
CASSLIGGYNEQFF
>-|TRBV7-7|TRBJ2-1|TRBD2
TGTGCCAGCAGCTCTAGCGGGGGGCGGGGTGAGCAGTTCTTC
CASSSSGGRGEQFF
>once|TRBV16|TRBJ2-6|TRBD1
TGTGCCAGCAGCCAGAGACAGGGAATCTCTGGGGCCAACGTCCTGACTTTC
CASSQRQGISGANVLTF
>-|TRBV28|TRBJ2-7|-
TGTGCCAGCAGTTTGAACGGGGGGCCGTCCTACGAGCAGTACTTC
CASSLNGGPSYEQYF
>-|TRBV6-7|TRBJ2-7|-
TGTGCCAGCAGTTACAGGGTGGAGGGGATCTACGAGCAGTACTTC
CASSYRVEGIYEQYF
>many|TRBV6-6|TRBJ1-5|-
TGTGCCAGCAGTTACTCGATTGCAGGGAGGAATCAGCCCCAGCATTTT
CASSYSIAGRNQPQHF
>-|TRBV7-2|TRBJ2-6|-
TGTGCCAGCAGCTTCAGGGTCTCTGGGGCCAACGTCCTGACTTTC
CASSFRVSGANVLTF
>-|TRBV21-1|TRBJ2-7|-
TGTGCCAAGATAGACAGGGATGACTACGAGCAGTACTTC
CAKIDRDDYEQYF
>-|TRBV7-2|TRBJ1-1|-
TGTGCCAGCAGCTTATCCAGGTTGAACACTGAAGCTTTCTTT
CASSLSRLNTEAFF
>-|TRBV5-1|TRBJ1-4|-
TGCGCCAGCAGCCCAGCCCGGGGGGATGAAAAACTGTTTTTT
CASSPARGDEKLFF
>-|TRBV5-1|TRBJ1-2|-
TGCGCCAGCAGCCCGGACGGACTGTATGGCTACACCTTC
CASSPDGLYGYTF
>-|TRBV6-2/TRBV6-3|TRBJ1-6|TRBD1
TGTGCCAGCAGCAACAGGGGGCTGGATTCACCCCTCCACTTT
CASSNRGLDSPLHF